A selection of T cell receptor beta chains follows, all from one sample in a study of post-analysis software for immune sequencing data. MiXCR was run by TCRdb on the PCR reads, yielding one entry per CDR3 protein. The data show 700,000 to 900,000 distinct CDR3 sequences, approximately 44% seen once. Sequenced: blood. Receptors originate from a girl under 18 with multiple sclerosis. The CDR3 runs from the conserved cysteine through the conserved F or W. The order of the fields is D gene, V gene, J gene, clone size, CDR3 protein, CDR3 DNA. D genes are given only for firm matches. Size is omitted from some rows. Given values are once, few, many or a class for expanded clones.

-	TRBV28	TRBJ1-5	-	CASSFKGRISNQPQHF	TGTGCCAGCAGTTTTAAGGGTCGGATTAGCAATCAGCCCCAGCATTTT
TRBD2	TRBV12-3/TRBV12-4	TRBJ2-1	-	CASSLASASGEGNEQFF	TGTGCCAGCAGTTTAGCGTCAGCTAGCGGGGAAGGCAATGAGCAGTTCTTC
TRBD1	TRBV9	TRBJ2-1	-	CASSVGTGGWYEQFF	TGTGCCAGCAGCGTCGGGACAGGGGGCTGGTATGAGCAGTTCTTC
-	TRBV20-1	TRBJ2-1	few	CSASQGPRNEQFF	TGCAGTGCCTCCCAGGGGCCAAGGAATGAGCAGTTCTTC
TRBD1	TRBV10-3	TRBJ2-7	few	CAISFQGAGGEQYF	TGTGCCATCAGCTTCCAGGGGGCGGGCGGTGAGCAGTACTTC
-	TRBV5-1	TRBJ2-6	-	CASSIGTRQGANVLTF	TGCGCCAGCAGCATCGGGACTCGTCAGGGGGCCAACGTCCTGACTTTC
TRBD2	TRBV11-3	TRBJ2-1	-	CASSTQRGWGYNEQFF	TGTGCCAGCAGCACTCAGCGGGGGTGGGGCTACAATGAGCAGTTCTTC
TRBD1	TRBV2	TRBJ2-1	-	CANGTGDNEQFF	TGTGCCAACGGGACAGGGGACAATGAGCAGTTCTTC
-	TRBV9	TRBJ2-2	-	CASSNPGAGTGELFF	TGTGCCAGCAGTAATCCAGGGGCGGGTACCGGGGAGCTGTTTTTT
-	TRBV5-1	TRBJ1-4	few	CASSLAGSEGEKLFF	TGCGCCAGCAGCTTGGCCGGCTCGGAGGGGGAAAAACTGTTTTTT
-	TRBV29-1	TRBJ2-7	-	CSVAQGGYYEQYF	TGCAGCGTTGCGCAGGGGGGGTACTACGAGCAGTACTTC
-	TRBV20-1	TRBJ1-2	-	CSAEWVYGYTF	TGCAGTGCGGAGTGGGTTTATGGCTACACCTTC
-	TRBV3-1	TRBJ1-4	-	CASSLWRTGTVNEKLFF	TGTGCCAGCAGCCTATGGAGAACCGGGACGGTTAATGAAAAACTGTTTTTT
TRBD1	TRBV7-2	TRBJ2-1	once	CASSLDGTGVNEQFF	TGTGCCAGCAGCTTAGACGGGACAGGGGTCAATGAGCAGTTCTTC
TRBD1	TRBV12-3/TRBV12-4	TRBJ2-7	-	CASSFWLGQGTNEQYF	TGTGCCAGCAGTTTTTGGCTGGGACAGGGTACCAACGAGCAGTACTTC
-	TRBV7-3	TRBJ2-3	-	CASSLNGGRPTDTQYF	TGTGCCAGCAGCTTAAACGGTGGGAGGCCCACAGATACGCAGTATTTT
TRBD1	TRBV12-3/TRBV12-4	TRBJ1-5	-	CASSLEDRTSNQPQHF	TGTGCCAGCAGTTTAGAGGACAGGACTAGCAATCAGCCCCAGCATTTT
-	TRBV9	TRBJ2-7	-	CASSVGKGGYEQYF	TGTGCCAGCAGCGTTGGGAAGGGGGGCTACGAGCAGTACTTC
-	TRBV5-1	TRBJ1-6	-	CASSSSIGTDNSPLHF	TGCGCCAGCAGCTCATCAATAGGGACCGATAATTCACCCCTCCACTTT
TRBD1	TRBV19	TRBJ1-1	-	CASIGTGKMNTEAFF	TGTGCCAGTATTGGGACAGGTAAGATGAACACTGAAGCTTTCTTT
TRBD2	TRBV30	TRBJ2-2	-	CAWSLLPPGGLTGELFF	TGCGCCTGGAGCCTGCTTCCCCCGGGAGGGCTCACCGGGGAGCTGTTTTTT
-	TRBV7-9	TRBJ2-7	-	CASSLAPLSYEQYF	TGTGCCAGCAGCTTAGCACCGCTGAGCTACGAGCAGTACTTC
-	TRBV20-1	TRBJ1-1	few	CSASTGTNHQEAFF	TGCAGTGCTAGCACCGGGACAAATCACCAGGAAGCTTTCTTT
-	TRBV5-1	TRBJ1-1	few	CASSLAGYPEAFF	TGCGCCAGCAGCTTGGCAGGCTACCCAGAAGCTTTCTTT
TRBD2	TRBV20-1	TRBJ2-1	-	CSARTSAHNEQFF	TGCAGTGCTAGGACTAGCGCGCACAATGAGCAGTTCTTC
-	TRBV7-8	TRBJ2-7	-	CASSTQGGDYEQYF	TGTGCCAGCAGCACACAGGGGGGGGACTACGAGCAGTACTTC
TRBD1	TRBV11-2	TRBJ1-2	few	CASSSLGQDLLYGYTF	TGTGCCAGCAGCTCCCTAGGACAGGACCTGTTGTATGGCTACACCTTC